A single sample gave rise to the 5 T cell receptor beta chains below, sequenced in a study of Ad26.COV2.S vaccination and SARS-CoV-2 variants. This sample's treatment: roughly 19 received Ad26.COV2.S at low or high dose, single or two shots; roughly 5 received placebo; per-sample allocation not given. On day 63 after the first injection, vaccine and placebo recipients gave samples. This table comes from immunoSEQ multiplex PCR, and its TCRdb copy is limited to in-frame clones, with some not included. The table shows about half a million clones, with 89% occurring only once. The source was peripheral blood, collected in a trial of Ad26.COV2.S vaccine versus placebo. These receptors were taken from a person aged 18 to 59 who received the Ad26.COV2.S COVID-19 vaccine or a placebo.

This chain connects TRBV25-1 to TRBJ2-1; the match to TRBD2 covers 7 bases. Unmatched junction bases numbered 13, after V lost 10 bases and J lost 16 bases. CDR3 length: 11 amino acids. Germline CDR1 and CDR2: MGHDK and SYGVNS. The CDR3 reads CATSGDYGGFF. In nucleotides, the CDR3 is TGTGCCACCTCTGGGGACTACGGGGGATTCTTC. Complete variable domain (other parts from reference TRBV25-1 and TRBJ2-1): EADIYQTPRYLVIGTGKKITLECSQTMGHDKMYWYQQDPGMELHLIHYSYGVNSTEKGDLSSESTVSRIRTEHFPLTLESARPSHTSQYLCATSGDYGGFFGPGTRLTVL.

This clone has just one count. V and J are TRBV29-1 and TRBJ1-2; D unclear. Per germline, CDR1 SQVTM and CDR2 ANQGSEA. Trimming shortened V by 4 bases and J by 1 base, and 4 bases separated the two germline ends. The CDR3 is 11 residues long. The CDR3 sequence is CSVGSNYGYTF. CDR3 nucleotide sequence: TGCAGCGTTGGCAGTAACTATGGCTACACCTTC.

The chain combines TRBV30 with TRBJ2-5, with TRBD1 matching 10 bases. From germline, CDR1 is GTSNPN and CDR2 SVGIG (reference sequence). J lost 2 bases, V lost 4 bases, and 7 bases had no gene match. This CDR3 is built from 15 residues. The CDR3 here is CAWTKTGGVQETQYF. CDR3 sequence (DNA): TGTGCCTGGACGAAGACAGGGGGCGTACAAGAGACCCAGTACTTC.

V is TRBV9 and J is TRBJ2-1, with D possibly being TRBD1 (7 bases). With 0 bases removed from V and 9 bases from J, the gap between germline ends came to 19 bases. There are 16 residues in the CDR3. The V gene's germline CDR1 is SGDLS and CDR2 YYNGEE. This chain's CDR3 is CASSVGSGGTLSEQFF. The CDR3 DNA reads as TGTGCCAGCAGCGTAGGCTCAGGGGGGACGTTAAGTGAGCAGTTCTTC.

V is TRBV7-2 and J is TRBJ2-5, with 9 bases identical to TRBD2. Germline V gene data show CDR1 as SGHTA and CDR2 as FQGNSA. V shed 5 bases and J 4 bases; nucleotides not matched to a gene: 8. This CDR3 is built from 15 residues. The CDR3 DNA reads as TGTGCCAGCAGCACCAGAGCGGGGGGAGGAGAGACCCAGTACTTC. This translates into CASSTRAGGGETQYF.